This T cell receptor beta chain was identified in a study of T-cell reconstitution after alpha-beta-depleted transplantation in children. The germline gives CDR1 SGHVS, CDR2 FQNEAQ. Between the trimmed V and J ends, which lost 8 bases and 6 bases, there was a span of 13 bases. This CDR3 region has 13 residues. The table lists this clonotype with a few counts. Library preparation (for TCRbeta) was performed with unique molecular identifiers. A single record per CDR3 protein comes from TCRdb applying MiXCR to the PCR reads. The sample yields 200,000 or so distinct CDR3 sequences, 6.6% seen once. The V and J genes are TRBV7-8 and TRBJ2-2, with TRBD1 as a possible D gene (5 bases). This clonotype was obtained from a boy between 2 and 10 years old with acute lymphoblastic leukemia, due to receive a stem cell transplant. Source: PBMCs, taken before TCRalphabeta/CD19-depleted stem cell transplant. CDR3 sequence reads: CASGARVSGELFF. CDR3 in DNA: TGTGCCAGCGGGGCTAGAGTATCCGGGGAGCTGTTTTTT. The variable domain in full, completed from reference TRBV7-8 and TRBJ2-2, reads GAGVSQSPRYKVAKRGQDVALRCDPISGHVSLFWYQQALGQGPEFLTYFQNEAQLDKSGLPSDRFFAERPEGSVSTLKIQRTQQEDSAVYLCASGARVSGELFFGEGSRLTVL.